This TCR beta chain was captured by sequencing in a study of siplizumab effects on memory and regulatory T cells. Study-wide points: Proliferating Tregs taken from siplizumab cultures were not shown to have a confirmed suppressive function. Naive T cells appeared more varied than memory cells and looked like key alloresponse contributors. An assignable phenotype, naive or memory, was missing from roughly 79-95% of proliferating CD4+ or CD8+ clones.

Assays examined roughly 9.2 x 10^4 TCR templates per sample. Produced via immunoSEQ multiplex PCR; TCRdb's table is partial and in-frame only. This sample has roughly 120,000 clones, with roughly 94% found just once. A single count supports this clone. Its cognate antigen is unknown. With 6 bases clipped from V and 6 bases from J, the junction kept 5 bases outside the gene matches. The length of the CDR3 is 12 residues. The germline gives CDR1 MNHNY, CDR2 SVGAGI (reference sequence). The sequence derives from a human donor in good health. The chain recombines TRBV6-6 with TRBJ2-7; TRBD1 matches at 7 bases. Source material: non-Treg CD4+ T cells sorted from blood. The CDR3 coding sequence is TGTGCCAGCAGCAGAACAGGGGCCGAGCAGTACTTC. It translates to CASSRTGAEQYF.